This is a list of T cell receptor beta chains from one sample in a study of cytomegalovirus exposure and HLA in healthy donors. TCRdb's copy holds only in-frame clones and misses some; the assay was immunoSEQ multiplex PCR. There are 90,000 to 100,000 clones in the sample; around 74% occur only once, and approximately 1.8% lies in the top ten. Sequencing was done on a sample of PBMCs. Source of these receptors: a male donor in good health and CMV-seronegative. Each CDR3 is given with its conserved first and last residue. A D gene is named only where the DNA matches it firmly. A row's size may be missing; if present it is once, few, many or a size class.

clone_size j_call v_call d_call cdr3_nt cdr3_aa
NA TRBJ1-4 TRBV19 TRBD1 TGTGCCAGTACCATCAGGGGGTTAGGTGGGACCACTGAAAAACTGTTTTTT CASTIRGLGGTTEKLFF
NA TRBJ1-4 TRBV27 NA TGTGCCAGCAGTTTTTTGGGGGCTAGGAATGAAAAACTGTTTTTT CASSFLGARNEKLFF
NA TRBJ1-2 TRBV4-2 NA TGTGCCAGCAGCCAAGAACTAGGGCCTGGCTACACCTTC CASSQELGPGYTF
NA TRBJ2-7 TRBV4-2 TRBD2 TGTGCCAGCAGCCAGGTATCGGGAGGGCCGAACGAGCAGTACTTC CASSQVSGGPNEQYF
few TRBJ2-7 TRBV6-5 TRBD2 TGTGCCAGCAGCCCCCGGGGGGACGAGCAGTACTTC CASSPRGDEQYF
NA TRBJ2-5 TRBV7-8 TRBD1 TGTGCCAGCAGCCTTATTAGGACAGGGTGGGATGAAGAGACCCAGTACTTC CASSLIRTGWDEETQYF
once TRBJ1-5 TRBV2 NA TGTGCCAGCAGTGGGAGGGTGGGAGCCCCCCATCAGCCCCAGCATTTT CASSGRVGAPHQPQHF
NA TRBJ1-1 TRBV30 NA TGTGCCTGGGACAGGAACACTGAAGCTTTCTTT CAWDRNTEAFF
NA TRBJ2-5 TRBV27 TRBD2 TGTGCCAGCAGTTCGTTGACTAGCGGGAGGGAAGAGACCCAGTACTTC CASSSLTSGREETQYF
NA TRBJ2-1 TRBV7-7 NA TGTGCCAGCAGCCCGTCCTACAATGAGCAGTTCTTC CASSPSYNEQFF
NA TRBJ1-4 TRBV7-8 TRBD1 TGTGCCAGCAGCTTAGTTCCTGGGACAGGGAAGGCTAATGAAAAACTGTTTTTT CASSLVPGTGKANEKLFF
NA TRBJ2-3 TRBV4-3 NA TGCGCCAGCAGCCAAGAGGGCGGGAGCACAGATACGCAGTATTTT CASSQEGGSTDTQYF
NA TRBJ1-1 TRBV7-2 TRBD1 TGTGCCAGCAGCTCCCGGACAGGACAGAACACTGAAGCTTTCTTT CASSSRTGQNTEAFF
few TRBJ1-1 TRBV30 TRBD1 TGTGCCTGGACTAAAGGGGGCCGGGGCACTGAAGCTTTCTTT CAWTKGGRGTEAFF
NA TRBJ2-7 TRBV2 TRBD2 TGTGCCAGCAACAGACTAGCCGGAGGCGAGCAGTACTTC CASNRLAGGEQYF
NA TRBJ1-2 TRBV5-1 NA TGCGCCAGCAGCTACCTCCCATCACAGGGCAGGGATGGCTACACCTTC CASSYLPSQGRDGYTF
NA TRBJ2-1 TRBV27 TRBD2 TGTGCCAGCAGTATTATAGCGGGAGAGGCCTACAATGAGCAGTTCTTC CASSIIAGEAYNEQFF
few TRBJ2-1 TRBV29-1 NA TGCAGCGTCGGACTATCCCGAAGAGAGCAGTTCTTC CSVGLSRREQFF
NA TRBJ1-1 TRBV28 NA TGTGCCAGCCGAAGGGCCGACAGGAGGAACACTGAAGCTTTCTTT CASRRADRRNTEAFF
NA TRBJ1-1 TRBV9 NA TGTGCCAGCAGCGGGGTGAGGGCTGAAGCTTTCTTT CASSGVRAEAFF
few TRBJ1-5 TRBV19 TRBD1 TGTGCCAGTTCCACAGGGGTGGGGGCTTTAAATCAGCCCCAGCATTTT CASSTGVGALNQPQHF
NA TRBJ2-5 TRBV5-4 TRBD2 TGTGCCAGCAGCCCTCGACTAGCGGGAGGCGGAGAGACCCAGTACTTC CASSPRLAGGGETQYF
NA TRBJ2-7 TRBV11-2 TRBD2 TGTGCCAGCAGCTTAGGTGGCGCTAGCGGGATTGGCTACGAGCAGTACTTC CASSLGGASGIGYEQYF
NA TRBJ2-1 TRBV6-6 TRBD2 TGTGCCAGCAGTGGACTAGCGGTGAAGGGGGATGAGCAGTTCTTC CASSGLAVKGDEQFF
few TRBJ2-1 TRBV5-1 NA TGCGCCAGCAGCTTAGGCGACTACGCACCCTACAATGAGCAGTTCTTC CASSLGDYAPYNEQFF
NA TRBJ1-2 TRBV6-6 NA TGTGCCAGCAGTTACCAGAGGGGCTACACCTTC CASSYQRGYTF
few TRBJ2-2 TRBV7-9 NA TGTGCCAGCAGACCTAACGCCGGGGAGCTGTTTTTT CASRPNAGELFF
NA TRBJ2-7 TRBV6-1 TRBD2 TGTGCCAGCAGTGCACTAGCGGGGACCTACGAGCAGTACTTC CASSALAGTYEQYF
NA TRBJ1-1 TRBV25-1 NA TGTGCCAGCAGCGCCACAGACATTAACACTGAAGCTTTCTTT CASSATDINTEAFF
NA TRBJ2-7 TRBV7-2 NA TGTGCCAGCAGTTTTGCACTAGATTCACGCGAGCAGTACTTC CASSFALDSREQYF
NA TRBJ1-1 TRBV7-6 TRBD1 TGTGCCAGCAGCTCAATACAGGGGGCCACTGAAGCTTTCTTT CASSSIQGATEAFF
NA TRBJ1-6 TRBV6-5 TRBD1 TGTGCCAGCAGCCGACTGGACAGGCCTAATTCACCCCTCCACTTT CASSRLDRPNSPLHF
NA TRBJ1-1 TRBV9 NA TGTGCCAGCAGCCCTAGGTGGGAGCGAACTGAAGCTTTCTTT CASSPRWERTEAFF
NA TRBJ1-1 TRBV10-3 NA TGTGCCATCAGTGACATGAACACTGAAGCTTTCTTT CAISDMNTEAFF
NA TRBJ1-4 TRBV9 NA TGTGCCAGCAGCGTGGGAGACGGGCCAACTAATGAAAAACTGTTTTTT CASSVGDGPTNEKLFF
NA TRBJ2-1 TRBV9 NA TGTGCCAGCAGCACGCAAGCCAACCCCCCCTACAATGAGCAGTTCTTC CASSTQANPPYNEQFF
NA TRBJ1-6 TRBV27 TRBD1 TGTGCCAGCAGTAACTCCGGGACAGGGGTATCACCCCTCCACTTT CASSNSGTGVSPLHF
NA TRBJ2-3 TRBV9 NA TGTGCCAGCAGCGTAGGGGGGGAAGACACAGATACGCAGTATTTT CASSVGGEDTDTQYF
few TRBJ2-3 TRBV14 TRBD2 TGTGCCAGCAGCCAGAGGGCGGGAGCGGCGGATACGCAGTATTTT CASSQRAGAADTQYF
NA TRBJ2-3 TRBV5-1 NA TGCGCCAGCAGCTTGGTGGTTAGCAGACGTAGCACAGATACGCAGTATTTT CASSLVVSRRSTDTQYF
NA TRBJ1-2 TRBV5-1 TRBD1 TGCGCCAGCAGCATAGCCCCCGAGGGACAGGGGGCTAACTATGGCTACACCTTC CASSIAPEGQGANYGYTF
NA TRBJ1-2 TRBV27 TRBD1 TGTGCCAGCAGGCCAAACAGGGGCAGGAGCTATGGCTACACCTTC CASRPNRGRSYGYTF
few TRBJ2-3 TRBV19 TRBD2 TGTGCCAGTAGTACCCCGGGACTAGGGGGAACAGATACGCAGTATTTT CASSTPGLGGTDTQYF
NA TRBJ2-3 TRBV27 NA TGTGCCAGCAGACGACAAAACACAGATACGCAGTATTTT CASRRQNTDTQYF
NA TRBJ2-1 TRBV10-2 NA TGCGCCGCACGAGCAGTGGGAGACAATGAGCAGTTCTTC CAARAVGDNEQFF
NA TRBJ1-5 TRBV28 TRBD1 TGTGCCAGCAGTTTTCAGGGACAGGGGGCCGGTCAGCCCCAGCATTTT CASSFQGQGAGQPQHF
NA TRBJ2-1 TRBV2 NA TGTCCCAAACCGGGGCTAGCGTGTAGGGGCTCCTACAATGAGCAGTTCTTC CPKPGLACRGSYNEQFF
NA TRBJ2-5 TRBV28 NA TGTGCCAGCAGCAATAGCGGCTTGCTCCAAGAGACCCAGTACTTC CASSNSGLLQETQYF
NA TRBJ2-7 TRBV18 TRBD1 TGTGCCAGCTCAGAACACAGGGGGCAGGACGAGCAGTACTTC CASSEHRGQDEQYF
NA TRBJ2-3 TRBV18 TRBD2 TGTGCCAGCTCACCCCTTTCCGCGGGAGAACCCCATACGCAGTATTTT CASSPLSAGEPHTQYF
NA TRBJ2-7 TRBV28 NA TGTGCCAGCAGTTTCCTGGGGGGGCAATACGAGCAGTACTTC CASSFLGGQYEQYF
NA TRBJ2-7 TRBV11-2 TRBD1 TGTGCCAGCGAACCGGTGGACAGGGGTCTCTACGAGCAGTACTTC CASEPVDRGLYEQYF
NA TRBJ2-7 TRBV7-9 NA TGTGCCAGCAGCTTCTCAGGGGACGGCGAGCAGTACTTC CASSFSGDGEQYF
NA TRBJ1-4 TRBV7-8 TRBD1 TGTGCCCAAAACCCCCCGGGACAGGGGGGGGCTAATGAAAAACTGTTTTTT CAQNPPGQGGANEKLFF